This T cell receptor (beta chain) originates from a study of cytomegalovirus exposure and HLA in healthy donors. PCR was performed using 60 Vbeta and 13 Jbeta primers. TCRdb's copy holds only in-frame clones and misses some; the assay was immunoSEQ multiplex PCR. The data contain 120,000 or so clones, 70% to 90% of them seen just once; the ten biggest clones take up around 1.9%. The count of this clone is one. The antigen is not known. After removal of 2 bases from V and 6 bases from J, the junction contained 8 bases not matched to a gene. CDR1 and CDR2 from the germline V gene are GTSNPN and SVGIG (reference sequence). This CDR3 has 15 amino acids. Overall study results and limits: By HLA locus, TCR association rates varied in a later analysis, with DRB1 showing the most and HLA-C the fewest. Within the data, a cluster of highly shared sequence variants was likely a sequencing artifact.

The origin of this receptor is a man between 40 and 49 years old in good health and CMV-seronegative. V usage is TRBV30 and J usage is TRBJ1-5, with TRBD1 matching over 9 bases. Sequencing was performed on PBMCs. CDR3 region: CAWSKRQGVRQPQHF. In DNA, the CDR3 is TGTGCCTGGAGTAAAAGACAGGGGGTTCGTCAGCCCCAGCATTTT.